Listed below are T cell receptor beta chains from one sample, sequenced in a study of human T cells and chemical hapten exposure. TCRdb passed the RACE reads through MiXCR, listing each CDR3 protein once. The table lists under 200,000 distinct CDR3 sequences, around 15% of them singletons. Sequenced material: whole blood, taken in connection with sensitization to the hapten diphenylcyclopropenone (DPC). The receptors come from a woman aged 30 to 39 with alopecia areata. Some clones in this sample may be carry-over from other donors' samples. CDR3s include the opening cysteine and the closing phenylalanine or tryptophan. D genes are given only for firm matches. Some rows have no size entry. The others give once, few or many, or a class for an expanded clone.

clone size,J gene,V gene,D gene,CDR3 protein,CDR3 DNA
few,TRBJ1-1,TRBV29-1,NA,CSVVGPGVNTEAFF,TGCAGCGTTGTAGGTCCAGGCGTGAACACTGAAGCTTTCTTT
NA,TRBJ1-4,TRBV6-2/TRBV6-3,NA,CASSLSRGPEKLFF,TGTGCCAGCAGTTTATCCAGGGGACCTGAAAAACTGTTTTTT
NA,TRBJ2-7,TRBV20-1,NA,CSARTRDYEQYF,TGCAGTGCAAGGACTCGGGATTACGAGCAGTACTTC
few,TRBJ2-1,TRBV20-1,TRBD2,CSARRGGSYNEQFF,TGCAGTGCTAGACGGGGGGGCTCCTACAATGAGCAGTTCTTC
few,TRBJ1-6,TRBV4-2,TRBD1,CASSQDPGQGLSPLHF,TGTGCCAGCAGCCAAGATCCCGGACAGGGTTTATCACCCCTCCACTTT
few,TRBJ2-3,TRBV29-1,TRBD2,CTGVAGSDTQYF,TGCACCGGGGTAGCGGGTTCAGATACGCAGTATTTT
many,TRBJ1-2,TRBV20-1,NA,CSARGPSRDYGYTF,TGCAGTGCTAGAGGCCCCAGCAGGGACTATGGCTACACCTTC
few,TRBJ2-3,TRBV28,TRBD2,CASSFPGGGAKDTQYF,TGTGCCAGCAGTTTCCCCGGCGGGGGGGCCAAAGATACGCAGTATTTT
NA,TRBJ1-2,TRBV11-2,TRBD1,CASSAGTAVANYGYTF,TGTGCCAGCAGCGCTGGGACAGCGGTTGCTAACTATGGCTACACCTTC
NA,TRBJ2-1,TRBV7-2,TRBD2,CASSQRTSGGRNEQFF,TGTGCCAGCAGCCAACGGACTAGCGGGGGTCGGAATGAGCAGTTCTTC